This TCR beta chain was sequenced in a study of control samples from healthy donors and cancer patients. Trimming took off 7 bases at V and 2 bases at J, with 14 bases between the two ends. Germline lookup yields CDR1 LNHDA and CDR2 SQIVND (reference sequence). CDR3 length equals 14 residues. TCRdb's table, derived via immunoSEQ multiplex PCR, lists solely in-frame clones and lacks some. Of 400,000 to 500,000 clones listed, approximately 92% were seen once; the top ten hold around 6.5%. The receptor was derived from a man aged 40-49 years with head and neck cancer. The V call is TRBV19, the J call TRBJ1-2; D possibly corresponds to TRBD1 (6 bases). The specimen was PBMCs. In DNA, the CDR3 is TGTGCCAGTAACAACCAAGGGACAAACTATGGCTACACCTTC. Its translation is CASNNQGTNYGYTF.